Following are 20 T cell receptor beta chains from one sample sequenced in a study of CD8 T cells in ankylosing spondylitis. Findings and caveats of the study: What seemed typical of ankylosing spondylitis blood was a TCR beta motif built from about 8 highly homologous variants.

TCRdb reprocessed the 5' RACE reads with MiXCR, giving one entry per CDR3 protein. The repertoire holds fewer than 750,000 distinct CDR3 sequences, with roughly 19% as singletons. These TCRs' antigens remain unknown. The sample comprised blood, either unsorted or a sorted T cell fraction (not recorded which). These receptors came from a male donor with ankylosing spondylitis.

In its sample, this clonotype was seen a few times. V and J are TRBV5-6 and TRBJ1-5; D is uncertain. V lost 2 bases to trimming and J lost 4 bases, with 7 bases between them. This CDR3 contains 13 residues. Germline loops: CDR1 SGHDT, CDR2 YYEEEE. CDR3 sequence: CASSLERNQPQHF. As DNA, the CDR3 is TGTGCCAGCAGCTTAGAGAGAAATCAGCCCCAGCATTTT.

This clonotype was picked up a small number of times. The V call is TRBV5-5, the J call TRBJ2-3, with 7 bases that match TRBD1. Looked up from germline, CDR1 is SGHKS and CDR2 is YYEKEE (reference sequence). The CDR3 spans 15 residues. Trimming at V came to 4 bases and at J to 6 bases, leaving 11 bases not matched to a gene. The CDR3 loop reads CASSRGDSSVDTQYF. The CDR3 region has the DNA TGTGCCAGCAGCCGAGGGGACAGTTCTGTGGATACGCAGTATTTT.

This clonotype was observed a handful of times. CDR3 loop: CASSPSRGGSGNTIYF. The DNA for the CDR3 is TGTGCCAGCAGCCCCTCGAGGGGGGGATCTGGAAACACCATATATTTT. V and J are TRBV7-2 and TRBJ1-3, with D perhaps TRBD1 (6 bases). The germline gives CDR1 SGHTA, CDR2 FQGNSA. Trimming stripped 5 bases from V and 1 base from J, with 15 bases between. The length of the CDR3 is 16 residues.

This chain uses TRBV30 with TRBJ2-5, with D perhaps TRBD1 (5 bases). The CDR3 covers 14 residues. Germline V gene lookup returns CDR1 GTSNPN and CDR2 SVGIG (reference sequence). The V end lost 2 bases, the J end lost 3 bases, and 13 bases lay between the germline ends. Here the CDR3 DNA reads TGTGCCTGGAGTCCTGGCCTAGGGGAAGAGACCCAGTACTTC. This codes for CAWSPGLGEETQYF. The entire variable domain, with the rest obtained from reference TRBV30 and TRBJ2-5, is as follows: SQTIHQWPATLVQPVGSPLSLECTVEGTSNPNLYWYRQAAGRGLQLLFYSVGIGQISSEVPQNLSASRPQDRQFILSSKKLLLSDSGFYLCAWSPGLGEETQYFGPGTRLLVL.

CDR3 sequence reads: CAWSVGGRDYEQYF. CDR3 bases: TGTGCCTGGAGTGTGGGTGGCAGGGACTACGAGCAGTACTTC. The rearrangement links TRBV30 to TRBJ2-7; D perhaps matches TRBD1 (5 bases). Germline values: CDR1 GTSNPN, CDR2 SVGIG (reference sequence). This CDR3 is 14 amino acids long. V was clipped by 0 bases and J by 3 bases, with 12 bases between them.

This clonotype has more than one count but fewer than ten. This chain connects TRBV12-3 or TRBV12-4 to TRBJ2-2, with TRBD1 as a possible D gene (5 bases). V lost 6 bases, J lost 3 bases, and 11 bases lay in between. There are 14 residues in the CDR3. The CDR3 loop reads CASRLDSYTGELFF. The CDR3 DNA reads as TGTGCCAGCAGACTCGACAGTTACACCGGGGAGCTGTTTTTT.

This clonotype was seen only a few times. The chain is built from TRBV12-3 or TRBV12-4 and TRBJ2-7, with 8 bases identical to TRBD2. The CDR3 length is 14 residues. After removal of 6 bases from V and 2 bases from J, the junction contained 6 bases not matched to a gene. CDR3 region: CASSKSGGTYEQYF. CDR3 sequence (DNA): TGTGCCAGCAGCAAGTCGGGGGGGACCTACGAGCAGTACTTC.

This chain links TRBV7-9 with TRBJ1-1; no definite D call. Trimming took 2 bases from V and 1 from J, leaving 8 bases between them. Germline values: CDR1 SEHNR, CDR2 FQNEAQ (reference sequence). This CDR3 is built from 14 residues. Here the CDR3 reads CASSLWVTNTEAFF. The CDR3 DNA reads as TGTGCCAGCAGCTTATGGGTAACGAACACTGAAGCTTTCTTT.

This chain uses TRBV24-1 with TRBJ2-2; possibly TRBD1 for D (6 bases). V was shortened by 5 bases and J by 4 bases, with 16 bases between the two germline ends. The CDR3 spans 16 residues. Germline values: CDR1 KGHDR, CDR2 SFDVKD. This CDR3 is CATSGGQPGGTGELFF. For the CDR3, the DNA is TGTGCCACCAGTGGAGGACAGCCTGGCGGCACCGGGGAGCTGTTTTTT.

The CDR3, as DNA: TGTGCCAGCAGCCAAGCGCCAGGGGTGGCGGCTTTCTTT. This sequence encodes CASSQAPGVAAFF. The V call is TRBV14, the J call TRBJ1-1, with D possibly matching TRBD1 (6 bases). The CDR3 sequence is 13 residues long. V was shortened by 1 base and J by 11 bases, with 14 bases between the two germline ends. Germline assignment: CDR1 SGHDN and CDR2 FVKESK. The full variable domain, rest sourced from reference TRBV14 and TRBJ1-1, is EAGVTQFPSHSVIEKGQTVTLRCDPISGHDNLYWYRRVMGKEIKFLLHFVKESKQDESGMPNNRFLAERTGGTYSTLKVQPAELEDSGVYFCASSQAPGVAAFFGQGTRLTVV.

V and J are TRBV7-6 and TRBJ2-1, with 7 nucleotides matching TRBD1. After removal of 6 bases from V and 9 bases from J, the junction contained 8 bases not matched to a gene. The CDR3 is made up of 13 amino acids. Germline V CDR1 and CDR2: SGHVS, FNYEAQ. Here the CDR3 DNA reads TGTGCCAGCAGTTCAGGGGGTAAGAGTGAGCAGTTCTTC. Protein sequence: CASSSGGKSEQFF.

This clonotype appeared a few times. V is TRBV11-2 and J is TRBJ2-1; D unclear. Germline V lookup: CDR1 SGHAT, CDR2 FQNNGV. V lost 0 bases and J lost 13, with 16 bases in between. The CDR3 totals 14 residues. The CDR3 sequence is CASSLDTRPMLQFF. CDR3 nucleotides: TGTGCCAGCAGCTTAGATACCCGACCGATGCTACAGTTCTTC.

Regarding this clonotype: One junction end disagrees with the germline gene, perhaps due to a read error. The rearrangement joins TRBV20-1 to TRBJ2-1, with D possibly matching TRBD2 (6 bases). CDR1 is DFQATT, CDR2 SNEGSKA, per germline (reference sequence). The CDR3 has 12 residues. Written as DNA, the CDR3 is TGCAGTGCTAGAGAGGAAGGGGCACGCGGGATCTTC. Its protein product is CSAREEGARGIF.

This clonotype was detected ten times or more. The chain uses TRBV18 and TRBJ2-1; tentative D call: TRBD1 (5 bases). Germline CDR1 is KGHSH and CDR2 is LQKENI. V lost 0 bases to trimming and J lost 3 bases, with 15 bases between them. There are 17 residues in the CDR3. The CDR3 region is CASSPPVDGRDYNEQFF. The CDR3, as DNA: TGTGCCAGCTCACCACCGGTCGACGGCAGGGACTACAATGAGCAGTTCTTC.

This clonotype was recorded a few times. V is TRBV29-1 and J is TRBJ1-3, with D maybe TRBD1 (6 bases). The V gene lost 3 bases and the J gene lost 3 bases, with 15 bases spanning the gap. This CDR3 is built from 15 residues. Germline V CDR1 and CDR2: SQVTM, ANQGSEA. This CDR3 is CSVEGGQGGGNTIYF. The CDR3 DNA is TGCAGCGTTGAGGGGGGCCAGGGAGGTGGAAACACCATATATTTT.

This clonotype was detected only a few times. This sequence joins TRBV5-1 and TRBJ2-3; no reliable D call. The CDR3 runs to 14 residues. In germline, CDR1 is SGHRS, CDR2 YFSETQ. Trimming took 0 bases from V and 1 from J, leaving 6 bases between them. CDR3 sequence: CASSLATGTDTQYF. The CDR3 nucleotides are TGCGCCAGCAGCTTGGCCACTGGCACAGATACGCAGTATTTT.

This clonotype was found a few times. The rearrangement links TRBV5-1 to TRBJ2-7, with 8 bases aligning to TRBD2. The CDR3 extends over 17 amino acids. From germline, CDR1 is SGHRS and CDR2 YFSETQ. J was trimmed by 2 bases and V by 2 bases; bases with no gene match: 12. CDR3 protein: CASSFPAGTSGAYEQYF. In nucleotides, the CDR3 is TGCGCCAGCAGCTTCCCCGCCGGGACTAGTGGGGCCTACGAGCAGTACTTC.

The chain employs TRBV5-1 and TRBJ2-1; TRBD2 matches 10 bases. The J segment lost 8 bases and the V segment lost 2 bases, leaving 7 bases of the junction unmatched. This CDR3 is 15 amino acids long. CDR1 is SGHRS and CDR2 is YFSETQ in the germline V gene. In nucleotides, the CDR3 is TGCGCCAGCAGCTTAGCGGGGGGGCCTTTCGATGAGCAGTTCTTC. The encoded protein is CASSLAGGPFDEQFF.

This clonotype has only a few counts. CDR3 DNA: TGCAGCGTTGAAGACCGGGACAGGGAAGACTATGGCTACACCTTC. It is translated as CSVEDRDREDYGYTF. The chain carries TRBV29-1 and TRBJ1-2, with 9 bases fitting TRBD1. CDR1 is SQVTM, CDR2 ANQGSEA, per germline. Trimming cost V 0 bases and J 3 bases; bases outside gene matches: 5. The CDR3 covers 15 residues.

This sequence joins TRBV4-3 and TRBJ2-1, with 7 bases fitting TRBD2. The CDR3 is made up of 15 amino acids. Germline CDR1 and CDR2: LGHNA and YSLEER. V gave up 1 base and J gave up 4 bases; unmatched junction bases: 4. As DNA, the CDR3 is TGCGCCAGCAGCCAAGTAGCGGGCGATTACAATGAGCAGTTCTTC. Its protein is CASSQVAGDYNEQFF.